These 4 T cell receptor beta chains were sequenced from one sample in a study of response to subunit inactivated influenza vaccine. One entry per CDR3 protein results from TCRdb running MiXCR on the RT-PCR reads. The table shows about 800,000 distinct CDR3 sequences, with about 20% occurring only once. The starting material was PBMCs from blood, obtained approximately 5 days after vaccination. The receptors originated from a man in his forties or fifties who received an inactivated influenza vaccine.

This chain connects TRBV15 to TRBJ2-3; TRBD2 matches at 9 bases. Trimming took 5 bases from V and 7 from J; bases not matched to a gene: 10. Germline CDR1 and CDR2: LNHNV and YYDKDF (reference sequence). The CDR3 spans 15 residues. The DNA of the CDR3 is TGTGCCACCAGCGGAATAGCGGGGGCGACGAATACGCAGTATTTT. Translating gives CATSGIAGATNTQYF.

This clonotype has only a few counts. This sequence joins TRBV24-1 and TRBJ2-7; perhaps TRBD1 as D (5 bases). CDR3 length: 12 amino acids. Trimming shortened V by 2 bases and J by 5 bases, and 6 bases separated the two germline ends. CDR1 is KGHDR and CDR2 is SFDVKD in the germline V gene. The CDR3, as DNA: TGTGCCACCAGTGATTGGGGCAACGAGCAGTACTTC. This gives the protein CATSDWGNEQYF.

The table lists this clonotype with a few counts. J is TRBJ2-3 and V is TRBV7-9, with 9 nucleotides matching TRBD2. The germline V gene has CDR1 SEHNR and CDR2 FQNEAQ (reference sequence). This CDR3 is built from 15 residues. V gave up 3 bases and J gave up 6 bases; unmatched junction bases: 7. In DNA, the CDR3 is TGTGCCAGCAGCTTGCGGGGGGGTGTAGCCGATACGCAGTATTTT. Translating gives CASSLRGGVADTQYF.

This rearrangement joins TRBV5-1 to TRBJ1-3; no reliable D call. V gave up 4 bases and J gave up 2 bases, with 16 bases separating them. CDR3 length: 16 amino acids. Germline V gene lookup returns CDR1 SGHRS and CDR2 YFSETQ. The CDR3 DNA sequence: TGCGCCAGCAGCCCCTACGCCTATTCCGCTGGAAACACCATATATTTT. This sequence encodes CASSPYAYSAGNTIYF.